The 10 T cell receptor beta chains below all came from one sample that was sequenced in a study of cytomegalovirus exposure and HLA in healthy donors. PCR involved 60 Vbeta and 13 Jbeta primers. The table came from immunoSEQ multiplex PCR; TCRdb's copy has only in-frame clones and leaves some out. The sample lists fewer than 200,000 clones, less than 90% occurring once. The sample taken for sequencing was PBMCs. Receptor source: a girl in the first two years of life in good health and CMV-seronegative.

The rearrangement joins TRBV30 to TRBJ1-6; 9 bases match TRBD1. CDR3 length: 16 amino acids. The V gene end was trimmed by 3 bases and the J gene end by 0 bases; junction bases not matched to a gene: 3. Germline-derived CDR1 and CDR2 are GTSNPN and SVGIG (reference sequence). CDR3 DNA sequence: TGTGCCTGGAGGGACAGGGGTAGCTCCTATAATTCACCCCTCCACTTT. This translates into CAWRDRGSSYNSPLHF.

This chain links TRBV19 with TRBJ1-6, with TRBD1 matching over 7 bases. Germline V gene data show CDR1 as LNHDA and CDR2 as SQIVND (reference sequence). J was trimmed by 9 bases and V by 6 bases; bases with no gene match: 5. The CDR3 is 13 residues long. CDR3 region: CASSFQGVSPLHF. Written as DNA, the CDR3 is TGTGCCAGTAGCTTCCAGGGGGTTTCACCCCTCCACTTT.

J is TRBJ2-1 and V is TRBV4-3; D may be TRBD2 (5 bases). The CDR3 length is 17 residues. Trimming pared 0 bases from V and 4 bases from J, leaving 16 bases between. Germline V gene sequence: CDR1 LGHNA, CDR2 YSLEER. CDR3 coding DNA: TGCGCCAGCAGCCAAGATCTCGAGGGAAAGAGTTACAATGAGCAGTTCTTC. Its protein is CASSQDLEGKSYNEQFF.

This clone turned up a few times. This chain connects TRBV2 to TRBJ1-3, with D possibly being TRBD1 (5 bases). Germline V gene lookup returns CDR1 SNHLY and CDR2 FYNNEI. Trimming removed 4 bases at V and 6 bases at J, with 13 bases between. This CDR3 comprises 14 residues. The CDR3 DNA reads as TGTGCCAGCAGTGGGGGACTCCTATCAAACACCATATATTTT. Its protein product is CASSGGLLSNTIYF.

The CDR3 DNA sequence: TGTGCCAGCAGCAAAGTATGCGGGAAGGACGGGGAGCTGTTTTTT. It is translated as CASSKVCGKDGELFF. The chain has TRBV21-1 and TRBJ2-2; no check of the table's D call, TRBD2, against the DNA was made. TRBV21-1 is a known pseudogene. This CDR3 comprises 15 residues.

This clone has a handful of counts. The CDR3 DNA follows: TGCGCCAGCAGCCGAGGACAGACCTATGGCTACACCTTC. Residues: CASSRGQTYGYTF. The chain links TRBV5-1 to TRBJ1-2, with D tentatively TRBD1 (6 bases). Germline CDR1 is SGHRS and CDR2 is YFSETQ. The CDR3 spans 13 residues. The V gene lost 4 bases and the J gene lost 4 bases, with 11 bases spanning the gap. Full variable domain (outside the CDR3, taken from reference TRBV5-1 and TRBJ1-2): KAGVTQTPRYLIKTRGQQVTLSCSPISGHRSVSWYQQTPGQGLQFLFEYFSETQRNKGNFPGRFSGRQFSNSRSEMNVSTLELGDSALYLCASSRGQTYGYTFGSGTRLTVV.

The gene calls are TRBV6-5 and TRBJ2-7; 7 bases match TRBD1. Trimming cost V 5 bases and J 2 bases; bases outside gene matches: 9. CDR3 length: 15 amino acids. Germline CDR1 and CDR2: MNHEY and SVGAGI. The DNA for the CDR3 is TGTGCCAGCAGTCCGACAGGGAAACAGACCTACGAGCAGTACTTC. Its translation is CASSPTGKQTYEQYF.

The sample holds a few counts of this clone. V and J are TRBV6-5 and TRBJ2-3; D remains ambiguous. V was pared by 0 bases and J by 0 bases, with 10 bases between. Germline V gives CDR1 MNHEY, CDR2 SVGAGI. CDR3 length: 16 residues. CDR3 amino acids: CASSYSKFSSTDTQYF. CDR3 coding DNA: TGTGCCAGCAGTTACTCGAAGTTTAGCAGCACAGATACGCAGTATTTT.

The chain has TRBV19 and TRBJ2-5, with 9 bases matching TRBD2. CDR3 length equals 14 residues. Trimming at V came to 5 bases and at J to 5 bases, leaving 6 bases not matched to a gene. Germline CDR1 and CDR2: LNHDA and SQIVND (reference sequence). In DNA, the CDR3 is TGTGCCAGTAGTCTAGCGGGATTGGGGGAGACCCAGTACTTC. Its protein is CASSLAGLGETQYF.

The chain recombines TRBV30 with TRBJ2-1; D is unclear. The germline V gene has CDR1 GTSNPN and CDR2 SVGIG (reference sequence). The length of the CDR3 is 13 residues. Trimming stripped 0 bases from V and 4 bases from J, with 7 bases between. The CDR3 region has the DNA TGTGCCTGGAGTGTGGCGGCATACAATGAGCAGTTCTTC. Translating gives CAWSVAAYNEQFF.